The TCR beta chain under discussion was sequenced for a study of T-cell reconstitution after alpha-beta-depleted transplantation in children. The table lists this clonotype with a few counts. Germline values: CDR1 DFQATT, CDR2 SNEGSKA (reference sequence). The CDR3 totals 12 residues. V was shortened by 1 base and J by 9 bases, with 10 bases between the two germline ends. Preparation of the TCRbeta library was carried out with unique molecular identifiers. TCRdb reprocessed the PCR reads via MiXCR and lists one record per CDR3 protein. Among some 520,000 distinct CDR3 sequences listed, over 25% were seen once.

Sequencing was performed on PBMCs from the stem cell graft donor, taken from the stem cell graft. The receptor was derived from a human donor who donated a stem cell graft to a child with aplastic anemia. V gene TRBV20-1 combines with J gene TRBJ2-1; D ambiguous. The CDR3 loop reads CSARVGVAEQFF. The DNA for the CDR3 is TGCAGTGCTAGAGTAGGAGTCGCTGAGCAGTTCTTC.